This T cell receptor (beta chain) was obtained from a study of radiation and T cells in renal cell carcinoma. Specified time point: baseline pretreatment blood. The treatment: 15 Gy SBRT to primary tumor, nephrectomy 4 weeks later. Study conclusions and caveats: From baseline, blood top tumor clonotypes peaked at 2 weeks post-radiation.

Comments on this clone: The antigen is undetermined.

The method was immunoSEQ multiplex PCR; TCRdb's version includes in-frame clones alone and lacks a portion of them. The sample has some 100,000 clones, 70% to 85% seen once; the top ten hold roughly 6.1%. Sequenced material: blood, taken from a patient whose treatment included radiotherapy and nephrectomy. The receptor was isolated from a man in his sixties with renal cell carcinoma.

The CDR3 region is CASSLVGTSGARSYNEQFF. CDR3 coding DNA: TGTGCCAGCAGCTTAGTCGGGACTAGCGGAGCTCGCTCCTACAATGAGCAGTTCTTC. The chain links TRBV7-8 to TRBJ2-1, with 11 nucleotides matching TRBD2. The CDR3 spans 19 residues. The germline CDR1 and CDR2 sequences are SGHVS and FQNEAQ. V shed 1 base and J 0 bases; nucleotides not matched to a gene: 8.